Below are 13 T cell receptor beta chains sequenced from a single sample in a study of shared clonotypes between healthy human individuals. Sequenced by immunoSEQ multiplex PCR; TCRdb stores in-frame clones only, minus some. Counted here are over a million clones, 60% to 80% occurring once; the ten biggest clones make up approximately 1.5%. Material: memory CD4+ T cells sorted from blood. The subset: CD45RA-negative fraction. These receptors were taken from a man younger than 35 in good health.

This clone was seen more than once but under ten times. The chain recombines TRBV5-4 with TRBJ1-2; no clear D. Trimming pared 6 bases from V and 7 bases from J, leaving 16 bases between. CDR1 SGHNT and CDR2 YYREEE come from the germline V gene (reference sequence). This CDR3 comprises 13 residues. CDR3 sequence (DNA): TGTGCCAGCAACCGAATTGGGCAGAGTGGCTACACCTTC. Amino acid sequence: CASNRIGQSGYTF.

CDR3: CASSQMRQGGYEQYF. The DNA of the CDR3 is TGTGCCAGCAGCCAAATGAGGCAGGGAGGCTACGAGCAGTACTTC. The chain combines TRBV13 with TRBJ2-7, with a possible D match to TRBD2 (6 bases). The V gene's germline CDR1 is PRHDT and CDR2 FYEKMQ (reference sequence). The V end was cut by 5 bases, the J end by 3 bases, with 17 bases between. CDR3 length: 15 amino acids.

V and J are TRBV5-1 and TRBJ2-5; D could derive from TRBD1 or TRBD2 (5 bases each). The CDR3 is 15 amino acids. Trimming stripped 4 bases from V and 5 bases from J, with 18 bases between. Germline V gives CDR1 SGHRS, CDR2 YFSETQ. Written as DNA, the CDR3 is TGCGCCAGCAGCCCCGGGACCCTCCCCAGGGAGACCCAGTACTTC. It specifies CASSPGTLPRETQYF.

This chain joins TRBV6-1 and TRBJ1-2, with 7 bases matching TRBD1. The ends lost 0 bases at V and 1 base at J; junction bases unmatched: 5. This CDR3 comprises 16 residues. CDR1 is MNHNS, CDR2 SASEGT, per germline. This CDR3 is CASSEAGGTDNYGYTF. In nucleotides, the CDR3 is TGTGCCAGCAGTGAAGCTGGGGGGACAGATAACTATGGCTACACCTTC.

This rearrangement joins TRBV7-2 to TRBJ1-2; D unclear. The CDR3 spans 14 residues. V was shortened by 3 bases and J by 6 bases, with 14 bases between the two germline ends. Germline V gene sequence: CDR1 SGHTA, CDR2 FQGNSA. CDR3 sequence: CASSFRTTGDGYTF. CDR3 in DNA: TGTGCCAGCAGCTTTCGGACCACTGGGGATGGCTACACCTTC.

The chain couples TRBV28 to TRBJ2-1; tentatively, D is TRBD1 (7 bases). V was trimmed by 5 bases and J by 0 bases, leaving 23 bases between them. This CDR3 has 19 amino acids. Germline V gene sequence: CDR1 MDHEN, CDR2 SYDVKM. This chain's CDR3 is CASSPSGGLGSFSYNEQFF. The DNA for the CDR3 is TGTGCCAGCAGTCCCTCAGGGGGGTTGGGGTCCTTCTCCTACAATGAGCAGTTCTTC.

The J gene is TRBJ1-1, the V gene TRBV4-1; D uncertain. V lost 1 base, J lost 0 bases, and 6 bases lay in between. The CDR3 length is 14 residues. Germline loops: CDR1 MGHRA, CDR2 YSYEKL. The CDR3 region has the DNA TGCGCCAGCAGCCAAGGGTGGGTGAACACTGAAGCTTTCTTT. It yields the protein CASSQGWVNTEAFF.

Concerning this clone itself: This likely came from a read error, as a far larger clone is one base away. The chain combines TRBV4-1 with TRBJ2-3; D is uncertain. This CDR3 spans 14 amino acids. V gave up 0 bases and J gave up 5 bases, with 9 bases separating them. The V gene's germline CDR1 is MGHRA and CDR2 YSYEKL. The DNA of the CDR3 is TGCGCCAGCAGCCAAGATTTTGGGTTAGATACGCAGTATTTT. This translates into CASSQDFGLDTQYF.

This clone was detected only once. This chain links TRBV5-1 with TRBJ2-7; a possible D gene is TRBD2 (5 bases). V was pared by 2 bases and J by 3 bases, with 9 bases between. Germline-derived CDR1 and CDR2 are SGHRS and YFSETQ. CDR3 length: 13 amino acids. The CDR3 nucleotides are TGCGCCAGCAGCTTAGGAGGTTTCTACGAGCAGTACTTC. Amino acid sequence: CASSLGGFYEQYF.

The chain joins TRBV7-6 to TRBJ1-3; TRBD1 might be the D (5 bases). Per the germline V gene, CDR1 is SGHVS and CDR2 is FNYEAQ. V lost 5 bases and J 6 bases, leaving 14 bases between the germline ends. The CDR3 runs to 14 residues. The CDR3 loop reads CASSAKTEPNTIYF. The CDR3 DNA sequence: TGTGCCAGCAGCGCCAAGACAGAGCCAAACACCATATATTTT. Drawing the rest from reference TRBV7-6 and TRBJ1-3, the complete variable domain is GAGVSQSPRYKVTKRGQDVALRCDPISGHVSLYWYRQALGQGPEFLTYFNYEAQQDKSGLPNDRFSAERPEGSISTLTIQRTEQRDSAMYRCASSAKTEPNTIYFGEGSWLTVV.

The rearrangement joins TRBV19 to TRBJ2-3; 9 bases match TRBD2. This CDR3 region has 12 residues. In germline, CDR1 is LNHDA, CDR2 SQIVND (reference sequence). J lost 8 bases, V lost 6 bases, and 3 bases had no gene match. This chain's CDR3 is CASSLSGSTQYF. CDR3 coding DNA: TGTGCCAGTAGCCTTAGCGGGAGTACGCAGTATTTT.

To note about this clone: The sample contains more than one DNA sequence encoding this CDR3. The chain recombines TRBV11-2 with TRBJ1-2; unclear D gene. Germline CDR1 SGHAT, CDR2 FQNNGV. V was pared by 0 bases and J by 4 bases, with 3 bases between. The CDR3 runs to 12 residues. The CDR3 region is CASSLESYGYTF. DNA for the CDR3: TGTGCCAGCAGCTTAGAAAGCTATGGCTACACCTTC.

The chain joins TRBV29-1 to TRBJ2-7, with a tentative D call TRBD1 (7 bases). V shed 8 bases and J shed 5 bases, with 13 bases lying between them. CDR1 is SQVTM and CDR2 is ANQGSEA in the germline V gene. The CDR3 has 11 residues. CDR3 coding DNA: TGCAGCTCCAGGGGGGAGAACGAGCAGTACTTC. It is translated as CSSRGENEQYF.